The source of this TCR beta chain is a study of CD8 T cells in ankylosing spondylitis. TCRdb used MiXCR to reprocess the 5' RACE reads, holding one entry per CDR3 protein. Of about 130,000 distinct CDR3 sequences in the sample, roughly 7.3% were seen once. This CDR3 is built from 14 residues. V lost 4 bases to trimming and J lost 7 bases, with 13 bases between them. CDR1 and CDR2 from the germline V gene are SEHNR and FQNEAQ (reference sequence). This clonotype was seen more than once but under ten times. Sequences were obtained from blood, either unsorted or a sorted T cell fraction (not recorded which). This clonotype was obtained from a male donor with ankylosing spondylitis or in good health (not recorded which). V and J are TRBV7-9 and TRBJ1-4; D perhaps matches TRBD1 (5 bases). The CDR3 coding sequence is TGTGCCAGCAGCTGGTCGGGGGTTGGTGAAAAACTGTTTTTT. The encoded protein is CASSWSGVGEKLFF.